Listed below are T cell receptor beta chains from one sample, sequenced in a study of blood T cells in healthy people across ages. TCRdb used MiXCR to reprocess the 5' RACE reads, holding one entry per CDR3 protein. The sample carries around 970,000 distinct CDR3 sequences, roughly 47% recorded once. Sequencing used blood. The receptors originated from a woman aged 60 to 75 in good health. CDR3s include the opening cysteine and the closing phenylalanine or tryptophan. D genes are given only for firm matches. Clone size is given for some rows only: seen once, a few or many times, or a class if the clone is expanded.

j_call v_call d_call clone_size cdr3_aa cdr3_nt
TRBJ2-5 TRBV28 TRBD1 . CASKSDRRTSQYF TGTGCCAGCAAATCGGACAGGCGTACCTCCCAGTACTTC
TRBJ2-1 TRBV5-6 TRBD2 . CASSLRIAGRDEQFF TGTGCCAGCAGCTTGCGGATAGCGGGAAGGGATGAGCAGTTCTTC
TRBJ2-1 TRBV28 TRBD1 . CASSAGTARNEQFF TGTGCCAGCAGCGCCGGGACAGCACGCAATGAGCAGTTCTTC
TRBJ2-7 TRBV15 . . CATSRAHKTTYEQYF TGTGCCACCAGCAGAGCCCACAAAACTACTTACGAGCAGTACTTC
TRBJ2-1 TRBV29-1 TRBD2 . CSVEGTSRYNEQFF TGCAGCGTTGAAGGGACTAGCAGATACAATGAGCAGTTCTTC
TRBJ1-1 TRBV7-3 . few CASSSLSHTEAFF TGTGCCAGCAGCTCCCTCAGCCACACTGAAGCTTTCTTT
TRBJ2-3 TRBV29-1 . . CSVDIQTADTQYF TGCAGCGTTGATATCCAGACCGCGGACACGCAGTATTTT
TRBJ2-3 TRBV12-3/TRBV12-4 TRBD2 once CASSLSSGRRTDTQYF TGTGCCAGCAGTTTAAGTAGCGGGAGGAGAACAGATACGCAGTATTTT
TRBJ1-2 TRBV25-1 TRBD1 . CAGSGWTGRSYGYTF TGTGCCGGCAGTGGATGGACAGGGAGGTCTTATGGCTACACCTTC
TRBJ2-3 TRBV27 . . CASSLLPGVTDTQYF TGTGCCAGCAGTTTACTTCCAGGGGTAACAGATACGCAGTATTTT
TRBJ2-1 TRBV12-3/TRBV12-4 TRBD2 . CASSVTGTSPHGEQFF TGTGCCAGCAGTGTCACCGGGACTAGCCCCCATGGTGAGCAGTTCTTC
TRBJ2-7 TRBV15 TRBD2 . CAIRLAKTYEQYF TGTGCCATCCGACTAGCGAAAACCTACGAGCAGTACTTC
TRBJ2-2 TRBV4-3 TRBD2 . CASSQDVLAGGSGELFF TGCGCCAGCAGCCAAGATGTCCTAGCGGGAGGTTCCGGGGAGCTGTTTTTT
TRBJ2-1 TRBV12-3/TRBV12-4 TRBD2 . CASSSDSGHINNEQFF TGTGCCAGCAGTTCCGATAGCGGGCACATAAACAATGAGCAGTTCTTC
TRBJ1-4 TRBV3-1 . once CASNQDRPGAEKLFF TGTGCCAGCAACCAAGATCGCCCAGGGGCGGAAAAACTGTTTTTT
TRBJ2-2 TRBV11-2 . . CASSPGWTGELFF TGTGCCAGCAGCCCTGGATGGACCGGGGAGCTGTTTTTT